This entry describes one T cell receptor beta chain. Between the trimmed V and J ends, which lost 1 base and 5 bases, there was a span of 11 bases. From germline, CDR1 is LGHDT and CDR2 YNNKEL (reference sequence). This CDR3 region has 14 residues. Categorization into cohorts depended on clinical history that participants reported. This entry comes from a study of blood T cell repertoires in COVID-19. TCRdb keeps only in-frame clones here, not all; method: immunoSEQ multiplex PCR. The table includes 210,000 or so clones, approximately 80% detected once. The sequencing sample was made of PBMCs or T cells enriched from blood (not recorded which). This chain joins TRBV3-1 (or the pseudogene TRBV3-2) and TRBJ2-5; a possible D gene is TRBD1 (5 bases). This TCR derives from a man in his thirties or forties with acute COVID-19. The chain's CDR3 is CASSQGGAGETQYF. The CDR3 coding sequence is TGTGCCAGCAGCCAAGGGGGCGCTGGGGAGACCCAGTACTTC.